This passage covers 25 T cell receptor beta chains from one sample sequenced in a study of shared clonotypes between healthy human individuals (dated by TCRdb to the early 2020s). Receptors were amplified or captured by the immunoSEQ multiplex PCR assay. Here the immuneACCESS table is served through TCRdb, limited to in-frame sequences with V and J called. Missing clones are a known gap in these copies; in checked studies unresolved V genes cover under half, and the rest lacks a known reason. The sample profile shows about 2 million clones; over 85% of them were found once. The biggest ten clones account for 0.1% to 0.15% of the sample. The sequencing sample was made of naive CD4+ T cells sorted from blood. Read against the paper, the sample's cell subset or site label means: CD45RA+ positively selected. These receptors all stem from a man aged 18 to 35 in good health.

CDR3 region: CASSQDFNRGNTEAFF. The CDR3 region has the DNA TGTGCCAGCAGCCAAGACTTTAACAGGGGGAACACTGAAGCTTTCTTT. The genes are TRBV4-2 and TRBJ1-1, with TRBD1 identical over 7 bases. CDR1 is LGHNA and CDR2 is YNFKEQ in the germline V gene. The V and J ends lost 0 bases and 1 base, in that order; junction bases with no gene match: 5. The CDR3 totals 16 residues.

The V gene is TRBV7-9, the J gene TRBJ2-1; D unclear. In germline, CDR1 is SEHNR, CDR2 FQNEAQ (reference sequence). The length of the CDR3 is 13 residues. Trimming stripped 2 bases from V and 9 bases from J, with 11 bases between. In DNA form, the CDR3 reads TGTGCCAGCAGCTTATTAATAGTAACTGAGCAGTTCTTC. It specifies CASSLLIVTEQFF.

The CDR3 nucleotides are TGTGCCAGCTCACCCGACAGGCCCTCCTACAATGAGCAGTTCTTC. Translation gives CASSPDRPSYNEQFF. This chain links TRBV18 with TRBJ2-1, with a possible D match to TRBD1 (6 bases). Germline V gene data show CDR1 as KGHSH and CDR2 as LQKENI. V lost 3 bases, J lost 0 bases, and 9 bases lay in between. The CDR3 runs 15 residues.

This chain links TRBV4-1 with TRBJ1-2, with D unclear. CDR3 length: 15 residues. Trimming left V 2 bases short and J 4 bases short, with 14 bases between. Per germline, CDR1 MGHRA and CDR2 YSYEKL. The CDR3 protein is CASSQLGAGPYGYTF. CDR3 coding DNA: TGCGCCAGCAGCCAACTTGGAGCAGGACCCTATGGCTACACCTTC.

The gene calls are TRBV30 and TRBJ1-6, with TRBD1 matching over 7 bases. There are 15 residues in the CDR3. V lost 0 bases, J lost 8 bases, and 7 bases stayed unmatched. Germline CDR1 is GTSNPN and CDR2 is SVGIG (reference sequence). The CDR3 loop reads CAWSVGGVSYSPLHF. CDR3 bases: TGTGCCTGGAGTGTAGGGGGCGTGAGTTATTCACCCCTCCACTTT.

V and J are TRBV19 and TRBJ1-1; 10 bases line up with TRBD1. The CDR3 sequence is 16 residues long. The trim removed 6 bases at V and 1 base at J, leaving 8 bases unmatched. The V gene's germline CDR1 is LNHDA and CDR2 SQIVND (reference sequence). The CDR3 sequence is CASRVGQGGENTEAFF. CDR3 DNA sequence: TGTGCCAGTAGGGTCGGACAGGGGGGAGAGAACACTGAAGCTTTCTTT.

To note about this clone: A read error may account for a junction end that differs from germline. The genes are TRBV7-9 and TRBJ2-3; D is possibly TRBD1 or TRBD2 (5 bases each). The germline V gene encodes CDR1 SEHNR and CDR2 FQNEAQ (reference sequence). The CDR3 is made up of 11 amino acids. The CDR3: CASSAQGDSGF. The CDR3 nucleotides read TGTGCCAGCAGCGCCCAAGGAGACAGCGGCTTT.

The rearrangement joins TRBV18 to TRBJ2-3; D uncertain. The CDR3 spans 12 residues. Germline loops: CDR1 KGHSH, CDR2 LQKENI. Between the trimmed V and J ends, which lost 6 bases and 0 bases, there was a span of 4 bases. CDR3 DNA sequence: TGTGCCAGCTCCGCGAGCACAGATACGCAGTATTTT. Protein: CASSASTDTQYF. Combining the CDR3 with reference TRBV18 and TRBJ2-3 gives the whole variable domain NAGVMQNPRHLVRRRGQEARLRCSPMKGHSHVYWYRQLPEEGLKFMVYLQKENIIDESGMPKERFSAEFPKEGPSILRIQQVVRGDSAAYFCASSASTDTQYFGPGTRLTVL.

The chain combines TRBV5-4 with TRBJ1-1; weak D call: TRBD1 (5 bases). The CDR3 totals 16 residues. CDR1 and CDR2 (germline): SGHNT, YYREEE (reference sequence). V lost 4 bases and J lost 0, with 16 bases in between. The CDR3 spells CASSEGKKGLNTEAFF. Here the CDR3 DNA reads TGTGCCAGCAGCGAGGGGAAGAAGGGCTTGAACACTGAAGCTTTCTTT.

In this sample, this clone turned up once. The V call is TRBV2, the J call TRBJ2-7; D is uncertain. CDR3 length equals 16 residues. CDR1 is SNHLY and CDR2 is FYNNEI in the germline V gene. Trimming removed 7 bases at V and 0 bases at J, with 19 bases between. The CDR3: CASTTEVPRSSYEQYF. CDR3 bases: TGTGCCAGCACCACCGAAGTCCCAAGGAGCTCCTACGAGCAGTACTTC.

The rearrangement links TRBV5-1 to TRBJ2-6, with 10 bases identical to TRBD1. The germline V gene encodes CDR1 SGHRS and CDR2 YFSETQ. This CDR3 contains 17 residues. V dropped 0 bases and J dropped 4; count of bases not matched to a gene: 4. CDR3 residues: CASSLGQGALGANVLTF. The CDR3 nucleotides are TGCGCCAGCAGCTTGGGACAGGGGGCACTCGGGGCCAACGTCCTGACTTTC.

V is TRBV18 and J is TRBJ2-7, with D unclear. V was clipped by 6 bases and J by 4 bases, with 19 bases between them. The germline V gene encodes CDR1 KGHSH and CDR2 LQKENI. The CDR3 loop spans 15 amino acids. CDR3 sequence reads: CASSRPGPVGYEQYF. In DNA, the CDR3 is TGTGCCAGCTCTCGCCCGGGCCCCGTAGGGTACGAGCAGTACTTC. Full variable domain (rest looked up from reference TRBV18 and TRBJ2-7): NAGVMQNPRHLVRRRGQEARLRCSPMKGHSHVYWYRQLPEEGLKFMVYLQKENIIDESGMPKERFSAEFPKEGPSILRIQQVVRGDSAAYFCASSRPGPVGYEQYFGPGTRLTVT.

The V and J genes are TRBV18 and TRBJ1-1; possibly TRBD1 for D (6 bases). The CDR3 runs to 15 residues. V shed 8 bases and J shed 1 base, with 17 bases lying between them. Looked up from germline, CDR1 is KGHSH and CDR2 is LQKENI. CDR3 in DNA: TGTGCCAGCACTCGAGCAGGGGTCGGGAACACTGAAGCTTTCTTT. This sequence encodes CASTRAGVGNTEAFF.

The J gene is TRBJ1-6, the V gene TRBV5-1, with D possibly TRBD1 on 6 matching bases. CDR3 length: 16 amino acids. The germline V gene has CDR1 SGHRS and CDR2 YFSETQ. V lost 0 bases and J 7 bases, leaving 14 bases between the germline ends. DNA for the CDR3: TGCGCCAGCAGCTTGGCCGAAGGGGGGCGAAATTCACCCCTCCACTTT. This encodes CASSLAEGGRNSPLHF.

With respect to this clone: Other DNA sequences from this sample encode an identical CDR3 as well. The chain is built from TRBV6-5 and TRBJ2-1, with TRBD1 identical over 10 bases. The germline V gene encodes CDR1 MNHEY and CDR2 SVGAGI. The trim removed 6 bases at V and 7 bases at J, leaving 6 bases unmatched. There are 14 residues in the CDR3. As DNA, the CDR3 is TGTGCCAGCAGCCCGGGACAGGGGAGGAATGAGCAGTTCTTC. Amino acid sequence: CASSPGQGRNEQFF.

This chain connects TRBV10-2 to TRBJ1-3; TRBD1 is a possible D gene (6 bases). The CDR3 has 14 amino acids. The V gene lost 5 bases and the J gene lost 0 bases, with 8 bases spanning the gap. From germline, CDR1 is WSHSY and CDR2 SAAADI. The CDR3 loop is CASSTGNSGNTIYF. In DNA, the CDR3 is TGCGCCAGCAGTACAGGGAACTCTGGAAACACCATATATTTT.

The chain is built from TRBV5-4 and TRBJ2-7; TRBD1 aligns across 11 bases. The CDR3 length is 15 residues. CDR1 is SGHNT, CDR2 YYREEE, per germline (reference sequence). With V trimmed by 0 bases and J by 5 bases, 4 bases remained unmatched. The chain's CDR3 is CASSLVDRGLHEQYF. The CDR3 DNA reads TGTGCCAGCAGCTTGGTGGACAGGGGGCTGCACGAGCAGTACTTC.

The gene calls are TRBV5-5 and TRBJ1-2; unclear D gene. The ends were cut back, 4 bases at V and 4 bases at J, with 20 bases in the middle. CDR1 SGHKS and CDR2 YYEKEE come from the germline V gene (reference sequence). The CDR3 runs to 16 residues. The CDR3 DNA reads TGTGCCAGCAGCCCCGCCCCCACACTTTCCAGCTATGGCTACACCTTC. Protein product: CASSPAPTLSSYGYTF.

The genes are TRBV30 and TRBJ1-2, with D maybe TRBD1 (5 bases). The V end was cut by 4 bases, the J end by 8 bases, with 20 bases between. The V gene's germline CDR1 is GTSNPN and CDR2 SVGIG (reference sequence). The CDR3 loop spans 14 amino acids. The CDR3 nucleotides read TGTGCCTGGACGCGGGGCGGGAACTATGTGGGCTACACCTTC. Protein: CAWTRGGNYVGYTF. The full variable domain, rest sourced from reference TRBV30 and TRBJ1-2, is SQTIHQWPATLVQPVGSPLSLECTVEGTSNPNLYWYRQAAGRGLQLLFYSVGIGQISSEVPQNLSASRPQDRQFILSSKKLLLSDSGFYLCAWTRGGNYVGYTFGSGTRLTVV.

The chain uses TRBV6-1 and TRBJ2-5; D is tentatively TRBD1 or TRBD2 (5 bases each). V was trimmed by 6 bases and J by 2 bases, leaving 16 bases between them. This CDR3 has 15 amino acids. Per the germline V gene, CDR1 is MNHNS and CDR2 is SASEGT. CDR3: CASSRDAAFQETQYF. CDR3 sequence (DNA): TGTGCCAGCAGCCGGGACGCTGCCTTTCAAGAGACCCAGTACTTC.

The chain couples TRBV30 to TRBJ1-6; D is perhaps TRBD1 (5 bases). This CDR3 region has 12 residues. Trimming cost V 2 bases and J 9 bases, with 8 bases left between them. CDR1 and CDR2 (germline): GTSNPN, SVGIG (reference sequence). CDR3 amino acids: CAWSRRASPLHF. CDR3 sequence (DNA): TGTGCCTGGAGTCGCAGGGCTTCACCCCTCCACTTT.

This clone appeared a few times. The sample contains more than one DNA sequence encoding this CDR3. The genes are TRBV5-1 and TRBJ1-6; D is ambiguous. The CDR3 sequence is 13 residues long. The germline V and J ends were trimmed by 0 bases and 9 bases, with 7 bases remaining between them. The germline V gene encodes CDR1 SGHRS and CDR2 YFSETQ. The chain's CDR3 is CASSLAGISPLHF. CDR3 bases: TGCGCCAGCAGCTTGGCCGGGATTTCACCCCTCCACTTT.

J is TRBJ2-3 and V is TRBV6-5; no firm D call. The V end was cut by 8 bases, the J end by 2 bases, with 14 bases between. The CDR3 extends over 14 amino acids. The germline CDR1 and CDR2 sequences are MNHEY and SVGAGI. CDR3 loop: CASGPIAPTDTQYF. CDR3 in DNA: TGTGCCAGCGGGCCTATCGCACCCACAGATACGCAGTATTTT.

The gene calls are TRBV28 and TRBJ2-1; D could derive from TRBD1 or TRBD2 (5 bases each). The germline CDR1 and CDR2 sequences are MDHEN and SYDVKM. V was cut by 3 bases and J by 2 bases, with 11 bases left in between. The CDR3 runs to 15 residues. This chain's CDR3 is CASSFGRDAYNEQFF. The CDR3 DNA reads as TGTGCCAGCAGTTTTGGCAGGGACGCCTACAATGAGCAGTTCTTC.

This clone appeared a single time. The rearrangement uses TRBV6-5 and TRBJ1-1, with a weak D call TRBD1 (6 bases). The CDR3 is made up of 15 amino acids. Germline V gene data show CDR1 as MNHEY and CDR2 as SVGAGI. Trimming stripped 3 bases from V and 2 bases from J, with 13 bases between. CDR3 amino acids: CASSYGQGRNTEAFF. The CDR3 coding sequence is TGTGCCAGCAGTTATGGGCAGGGGAGAAACACTGAAGCTTTCTTT.